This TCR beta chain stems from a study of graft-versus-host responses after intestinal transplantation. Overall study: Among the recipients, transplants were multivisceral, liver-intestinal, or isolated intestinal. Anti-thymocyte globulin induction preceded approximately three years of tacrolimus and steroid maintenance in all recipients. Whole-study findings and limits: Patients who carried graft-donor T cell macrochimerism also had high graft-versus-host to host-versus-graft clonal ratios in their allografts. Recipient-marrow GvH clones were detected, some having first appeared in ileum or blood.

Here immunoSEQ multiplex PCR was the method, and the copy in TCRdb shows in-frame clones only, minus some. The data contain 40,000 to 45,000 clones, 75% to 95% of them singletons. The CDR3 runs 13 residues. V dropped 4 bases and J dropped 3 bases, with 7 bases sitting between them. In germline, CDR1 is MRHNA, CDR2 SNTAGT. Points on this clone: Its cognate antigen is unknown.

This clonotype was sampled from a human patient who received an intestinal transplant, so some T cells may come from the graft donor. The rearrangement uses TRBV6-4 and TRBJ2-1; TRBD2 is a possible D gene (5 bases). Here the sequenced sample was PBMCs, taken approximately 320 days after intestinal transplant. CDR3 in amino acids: CASSAGGYNEQFF. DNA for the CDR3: TGTGCCAGCAGTGCAGGAGGCTACAATGAGCAGTTCTTC.